This T cell receptor (beta chain) was identified in a study of blood T cells in healthy people across ages. This clonotype was observed a few times. Using a J-beta primer mix together with a sample-barcoded 5' primer, a second PCR was run for 7 to 11 cycles. TCRdb fed the 5' RACE reads into MiXCR, producing one record per CDR3 protein. The table shows around 1.5 million distinct CDR3 sequences, with around 59% occurring only once. The CDR3 is made up of 13 amino acids. V lost 1 base and J lost 4, with 6 bases in between. Germline CDR1 and CDR2: SGHNT and YENEEA. The chain has TRBV11-3 and TRBJ2-3, with D unclear. The sequence derives from a young man in good health. The material sequenced was blood. The CDR3 here is CASSLGRSDTQYF. The CDR3 DNA sequence: TGTGCCAGCAGCTTAGGCAGATCAGATACGCAGTATTTT.